What follows is one TCR beta chain and its context. Its antigen is currently unknown. The data are from a study of response to subunit inactivated influenza vaccine. One entry per CDR3 protein results from TCRdb running MiXCR on the RT-PCR reads. The data contain more than 200,000 distinct CDR3 sequences, 12% of them singletons. The V segment lost 2 bases and the J segment 2 bases; nucleotides outside the gene matches: 12. The CDR3 runs to 18 residues. Germline assignment: CDR1 SGHDT and CDR2 YYEEEE. Study-level points and caveats: The authors offered the suggestion that each seasonal influenza vaccination recruits few new T cells.

V and J are TRBV5-6 and TRBJ2-2; the match to TRBD1 covers 7 bases. The clonotype was recovered from a man aged 45-65 years who received an inactivated influenza vaccine. The sample here was non-naive T cells sorted from PBMCs, taken around two weeks before vaccination. The CDR3: CASSFNRGLSFNTGELFF. CDR3 sequence (DNA): TGTGCCAGCAGCTTTAACAGGGGCTTGTCCTTTAACACCGGGGAGCTGTTTTTT. The complete variable domain, with remaining parts taken from reference TRBV5-6 and TRBJ2-2, reads DAGVTQSPTHLIKTRGQQVTLRCSPKSGHDTVSWYQQALGQGPQFIFQYYEEEERQRGNFPDRFSGHQFPNYSSELNVNALLLGDSALYLCASSFNRGLSFNTGELFFGEGSRLTVL.